The 19 T cell receptor beta chains presented below share a single source sample, sequenced in a study of T cell repertoires in ileal Crohn's disease. Measured with immunoSEQ multiplex PCR; TCRdb has only the in-frame clones, and not every one. The sample shows over 3,000 clones, roughly 80% of them seen only once. Before sorting, lamina propria lymphocytes were separated from surgical specimens by density gradient. The sample consisted of CD4+ T cells sorted from the ileum. All receptors come from an adult with Crohn's disease.

The chain has TRBV2 and TRBJ2-4; 8 nucleotides match TRBD2. The junction had 5 bases not matched to a gene; V was cut back by 4 bases and J by 6 bases. CDR3 length: 14 amino acids. Germline V gene data show CDR1 as SNHLY and CDR2 as FYNNEI. CDR3 sequence reads: CASSGGGGLNIQYF. The CDR3 DNA reads as TGTGCCAGCAGTGGGGGCGGGGGGTTAAACATTCAGTACTTC.

The V gene is TRBV2, the J gene TRBJ1-3, with TRBD1 identical over 9 bases. J lost 0 bases, V lost 5 bases, and 2 bases had no gene match. The germline gives CDR1 SNHLY, CDR2 FYNNEI. The CDR3 spans 15 residues. The CDR3 DNA reads as TGTGCCAGCAGTTTGGACAGGGGCTCTGGAAACACCATATATTTT. It specifies CASSLDRGSGNTIYF.

The chain employs TRBV7-3 and TRBJ2-3; TRBD2 aligns across 8 bases. V lost 5 bases and J lost 1; bases outside the gene matches: 5. This CDR3 has 15 amino acids. The germline gives CDR1 SGHTA, CDR2 FQGTGA. In DNA, the CDR3 is TGTGCCAGCAGCCAACCGCGGGGGGGCACAGATACGCAGTATTTT. Amino acid sequence: CASSQPRGGTDTQYF.

The J gene is TRBJ2-1, the V gene TRBV5-1, with TRBD1 identical over 10 bases. Unmatched junction bases numbered 4, after V lost 0 bases and J lost 4 bases. In germline, CDR1 is SGHRS, CDR2 YFSETQ. CDR3 length: 16 amino acids. The CDR3 sequence: CASSLETGGGYNEQFF. CDR3 bases: TGCGCCAGCAGCTTGGAGACAGGGGGCGGGTACAATGAGCAGTTCTTC. The full variable domain, rest sourced from reference TRBV5-1 and TRBJ2-1, is KAGVTQTPRYLIKTRGQQVTLSCSPISGHRSVSWYQQTPGQGLQFLFEYFSETQRNKGNFPGRFSGRQFSNSRSEMNVSTLELGDSALYLCASSLETGGGYNEQFFGPGTRLTVL.

There are a few counts of this clone. The chain has TRBV30 and TRBJ2-1; 9 nucleotides line up with TRBD2. This CDR3 is 14 amino acids long. Germline lookup yields CDR1 GTSNPN and CDR2 SVGIG (reference sequence). The V and J ends lost 1 base and 8 bases, in that order; junction bases with no gene match: 6. The CDR3 region is CAWSEAGGRDEQFF. DNA for the CDR3: TGTGCCTGGAGTGAAGCGGGGGGCCGGGATGAGCAGTTCTTC.

CDR3 sequence: CASSMGQGSQYF. The CDR3 coding sequence is TGTGCCAGTAGTATGGGGCAGGGGTCGCAGTATTTT. The V call is TRBV19, the J call TRBJ2-3; D perhaps matches TRBD1 (6 bases). The ends were cut back, 3 bases at V and 10 bases at J, with 11 bases in the middle. This CDR3 spans 12 amino acids. CDR1 and CDR2 from the germline V gene are LNHDA and SQIVND (reference sequence).

The chain links TRBV7-2 to TRBJ2-7, with 7 positions matching TRBD2. Germline CDR1 and CDR2: SGHTA and FQGNSA. V dropped 2 bases and J dropped 1; count of bases not matched to a gene: 11. The CDR3 covers 17 residues. The DNA of the CDR3 is TGTGCCAGCAGCTTAAAGTCGTCGAGCGGGGTTTCCTACGAGCAGTACTTC. As protein: CASSLKSSSGVSYEQYF.

The chain is built from TRBV5-6 and TRBJ2-5, with TRBD2 matching over 14 bases. V was clipped by 0 bases and J by 1 base; unmatched bases: 5. CDR1 and CDR2 (germline): SGHDT, YYEEEE. This CDR3 contains 18 residues. The CDR3 loop is CASSLAGLAGGLQETQYF. CDR3 in DNA: TGTGCCAGCAGCTTGGCCGGACTAGCGGGGGGACTCCAAGAGACCCAGTACTTC.

V and J are TRBV27 and TRBJ1-2; no clear D. In germline, CDR1 is MNHEY, CDR2 SMNVEV (reference sequence). This CDR3 has 14 amino acids. V lost 1 base, J lost 2 bases, and 8 bases lay in between. CDR3 in amino acids: CASSLFPGNYGYTF. The DNA for the CDR3 is TGTGCCAGCAGTTTATTCCCAGGCAACTATGGCTACACCTTC.

CDR3 residues: CASSLGGQGPATF. In DNA form, the CDR3 reads TGTGCCAGCAGCTTAGGAGGACAGGGGCCCGCCACCTTC. V is TRBV7-9 and J is TRBJ1-2; 9 nucleotides agree with TRBD1. This CDR3 comprises 13 residues. Germline V lookup: CDR1 SEHNR, CDR2 FQNEAQ (reference sequence). Trimming at V came to 1 base and at J to 13 bases, leaving 7 bases not matched to a gene.

This clone was observed a handful of times. The chain joins TRBV5-4 to TRBJ1-6; 10 bases are shared with TRBD1. Germline V lookup: CDR1 SGHNT, CDR2 YYREEE (reference sequence). This CDR3 spans 16 amino acids. J lost 5 bases, V lost 0 bases, and 2 bases had no gene match. The CDR3 is CASSLADRGNNSPLHF. The CDR3 region has the DNA TGTGCCAGCAGCTTGGCGGACAGGGGGAATAATTCACCCCTCCACTTT. Filled out from reference TRBV5-4 and TRBJ1-6, the complete variable domain reads ETGVTQSPTHLIKTRGQQVTLRCSSQSGHNTVSWYQQALGQGPQFIFQYYREEENGRGNFPPRFSGLQFPNYSSELNVNALELDDSALYLCASSLADRGNNSPLHFGNGTRLTVT.

This chain uses TRBV18 with TRBJ1-5; the D is unclear. Per the germline V gene, CDR1 is KGHSH and CDR2 is LQKENI. This CDR3 has 12 amino acids. V was pared by 6 bases and J by 3 bases, with 6 bases between. This CDR3 reads CASSSPNQPQHF. CDR3 bases: TGTGCCAGCTCTAGCCCCAATCAGCCCCAGCATTTT.

This clone showed up just once. This chain uses TRBV7-2 with TRBJ2-5, with a tentative D call TRBD1 (5 bases). Germline V gene data show CDR1 as SGHTA and CDR2 as FQGNSA. V lost 5 bases and J lost 5, with 6 bases in between. This CDR3 is 11 amino acids long. CDR3 loop: CASSPGETQYF. DNA of the CDR3: TGTGCCAGCAGCCCAGGGGAGACCCAGTACTTC.

The chain is built from TRBV18 and TRBJ1-2, with 11 bases fitting TRBD1. The CDR3 is 18 amino acids. The V segment lost 3 bases and the J segment 3 bases; nucleotides outside the gene matches: 12. Germline V CDR1 and CDR2: KGHSH, LQKENI. The CDR3 DNA sequence: TGTGCCAGCTCACCTCTACCGGGACAGGGGGGCAAGGACTATGGCTACACCTTC. Translation gives CASSPLPGQGGKDYGYTF.

The gene calls are TRBV29-1 and TRBJ1-2, with TRBD1 as a possible D gene (6 bases). Germline V lookup: CDR1 SQVTM, CDR2 ANQGSEA. The CDR3 spans 14 residues. V gave up 6 bases and J gave up 6 bases, with 20 bases separating them. The CDR3 DNA follows: TGCAGCGTAACTCCGACAGGACTCCCAGATGGCTACACCTTC. Translated: CSVTPTGLPDGYTF.

This chain joins TRBV27 and TRBJ2-5; D is unresolved. V dropped 6 bases and J dropped 4 bases, with 15 bases sitting between them. CDR3 size: 14 residues. The germline V gene has CDR1 MNHEY and CDR2 SMNVEV (reference sequence). The DNA of the CDR3 is TGTGCCAGCAGCCGCGGCCATTTGGGAGAGACCCAGTACTTC. Amino acids: CASSRGHLGETQYF.

The CDR3 sequence: CASSGRNYGYTF. The CDR3 coding sequence is TGCGCCAGCAGTGGCCGGAACTATGGCTACACCTTC. This sequence joins TRBV10-2 and TRBJ1-2; D gene unclear. With 4 bases removed from V and 2 bases from J, the gap between germline ends came to 5 bases. The germline gives CDR1 WSHSY, CDR2 SAAADI. CDR3 size: 12 residues.

This chain connects TRBV7-2 to TRBJ2-6, with a possible D match to TRBD1 (5 bases). CDR1 and CDR2 from the germline V gene are SGHTA and FQGNSA. CDR3 size: 16 residues. V was pared by 5 bases and J by 0 bases, with 11 bases between. CDR3 DNA sequence: TGTGCCAGCAGCGTTGACAGTAGCTCTGGGGCCAACGTCCTGACTTTC. It is translated as CASSVDSSSGANVLTF.

The chain recombines TRBV6-1 with TRBJ1-1; no clear D gene. V lost 2 bases to trimming and J lost 5 bases, with 15 bases between them. The CDR3 runs to 15 residues. Germline lookup yields CDR1 MNHNS and CDR2 SASEGT. The CDR3 bases are TGTGCCAGCAGTGAACGCAGTGGCGGAGGAACTGAAGCTTTCTTT. Protein product: CASSERSGGGTEAFF.